The TCR beta chain described here comes from a study of cytomegalovirus exposure and HLA in healthy donors. Points from the study as a whole: In a later analysis, most CMV-associated TCR beta chains appeared HLA-restricted. Most TCR sequences showed up rarely, but some public TCRs showed up in many donors.

The PCR made use of 60 Vbeta and 13 Jbeta primers. The assay was immunoSEQ multiplex PCR, and TCRdb's table has in-frame clones only and misses some. Of 100,000 to 150,000 clones listed, around 75% are singletons. Concerning this clone itself: What it recognizes is unknown.

The clonotype comes from a woman aged 45-59 years in good health and CMV-seronegative. Sequencing was carried out using PBMCs.

The CDR3 spells CASNPGLMRETQYF. The CDR3 coding sequence is TGCGCCAGCAATCCGGGACTAATGCGAGAGACCCAGTACTTC. The chain recombines TRBV5-1 with TRBJ2-5; 7 bases fit TRBD2. The CDR3 loop spans 14 amino acids. The V gene's germline CDR1 is SGHRS and CDR2 YFSETQ. The junction had 9 bases not matched to a gene; V was cut back by 6 bases and J by 4 bases.